Listed here are 21 T cell receptor beta chains from one sample, sequenced in a study of cytomegalovirus exposure and HLA in healthy donors. The PCR made use of 60 Vbeta and 13 Jbeta primers. Clones were sequenced by immunoSEQ multiplex PCR, and TCRdb holds only the in-frame ones, with some missing. This table has approximately 200,000 clones, around 83% appearing once. Sequencing input: PBMCs. These receptors were taken from a girl aged 10 to 17 in good health and CMV-seronegative.

Comment on this clone: In the same sample, other DNA sequences code for this CDR3. V and J are TRBV5-4 and TRBJ1-3; D is uncertain. Trimming left V 2 bases short and J 0 bases short, with 3 bases between. Germline-derived CDR1 and CDR2 are SGHNT and YYREEE (reference sequence). The CDR3 has 13 amino acids. Here the CDR3 DNA reads TGTGCCAGCAGCTTTAGCTCTGGAAACACCATATATTTT. It codes for CASSFSSGNTIYF.

This clone came up once. The CDR3 DNA sequence: TGTGCCAGCAGTGAAGCCGGGACAGGCTCCTACGAGCAGTACTTC. It codes for CASSEAGTGSYEQYF. The chain joins TRBV25-1 to TRBJ2-7; TRBD1 matches at 8 bases. This CDR3 is 15 amino acids long. The ends lost 2 bases at V and 0 bases at J; junction bases unmatched: 3. Germline V gene data show CDR1 as MGHDK and CDR2 as SYGVNS.

The V and J genes are TRBV30 and TRBJ1-3; a weak D match, TRBD1 (5 bases). Between the trimmed V and J ends, which lost 5 bases and 0 bases, there was a span of 11 bases. Germline V gene sequence: CDR1 GTSNPN, CDR2 SVGIG (reference sequence). This CDR3 has 14 residues. The CDR3 coding sequence is TGTGCCTGGGAGCCAGGGCTCTCTGGAAACACCATATATTTT. Its translation: CAWEPGLSGNTIYF.

This sequence joins TRBV2 and TRBJ1-6, with D possibly TRBD1 on 5 matching bases. The CDR3 totals 15 residues. From germline, CDR1 is SNHLY and CDR2 FYNNEI. V shed 2 bases and J shed 9 bases, with 14 bases lying between them. As DNA, the CDR3 is TGTGCCAGCAGTGAACAGAAGGGGCCTTCTTCACCCCTCCACTTT. Amino acids: CASSEQKGPSSPLHF.

V gene TRBV6-5 combines with J gene TRBJ1-2, with 8 bases that match TRBD1. J gave up 4 bases and V 4 bases, and 8 bases lay outside the gene matches. Germline V gene sequence: CDR1 MNHEY, CDR2 SVGAGI. The CDR3 runs to 15 residues. CDR3 bases: TGTGCCAGCAGTTCTTCCGGGACAGGTCTCTATGGCTACACCTTC. It yields the protein CASSSSGTGLYGYTF.

The CDR3 bases are TGTGCCAGCAGTGAATGGGCTGGCGGCAATCAGCCCCAGCATTTT. It encodes CASSEWAGGNQPQHF. The gene calls are TRBV2 and TRBJ1-5; D not certain. Germline lookup yields CDR1 SNHLY and CDR2 FYNNEI. The CDR3 extends over 15 amino acids. The V gene lost 2 bases and the J gene lost 2 bases, with 10 bases spanning the gap.

This clone has only one observation. J is TRBJ2-1 and V is TRBV11-2, with D tentatively TRBD1 (5 bases). The CDR3 is made up of 14 amino acids. Germline CDR1 and CDR2: SGHAT and FQNNGV. Trimming shortened V by 6 bases and J by 7 bases, and 16 bases separated the two germline ends. The CDR3 loop is CASSPQWAGNEQFF. CDR3 DNA sequence: TGTGCCAGCAGTCCCCAGTGGGCAGGGAATGAGCAGTTCTTC.

The CDR3 loop is CASRTGTGVGDTQYF. DNA of the CDR3: TGTGCCAGCAGGACCGGGACAGGGGTGGGAGATACGCAGTATTTT. This chain connects TRBV2 to TRBJ2-3, with 10 bases that match TRBD1. The CDR3 loop spans 15 amino acids. Losses at the gene ends were 6 bases for V and 5 bases for J; bases not matched to a gene: 8. The germline V gene encodes CDR1 SNHLY and CDR2 FYNNEI.

The CDR3 DNA follows: TGTGCCAGCAGTTCAAGCGGATCCCCCGGGCGCGAGACCCAGTACTTC. Amino acid sequence: CASSSSGSPGRETQYF. V is TRBV28 and J is TRBJ2-5; weak D call: TRBD2 (5 bases). Germline V gene sequence: CDR1 MDHEN, CDR2 SYDVKM. Trimming cost V 4 bases and J 5 bases, with 20 bases left between them. CDR3 size: 16 residues.

The chain combines TRBV18 with TRBJ2-1; TRBD2 matches 12 bases. The CDR3 consists of 16 residues. V gave up 5 bases and J gave up 6 bases; unmatched junction bases: 8. Germline values: CDR1 KGHSH, CDR2 LQKENI. The CDR3 protein is CASSIEGLAGSNEQFF. For the CDR3, the DNA is TGTGCCAGCTCAATCGAAGGACTAGCGGGGAGCAATGAGCAGTTCTTC.

This clone was recorded once. J is TRBJ1-4 and V is TRBV4-1, with 9 nucleotides matching TRBD1. Germline V gene sequence: CDR1 MGHRA, CDR2 YSYEKL. The CDR3 has 16 amino acids. Trimming took 1 base from V and 15 from J; bases not matched to a gene: 15. CDR3 DNA: TGCGCCAGCAGCCAAGGCGTGGTACAGGGGGCAACAGGGATGTTTTTT. Protein product: CASSQGVVQGATGMFF.

The CDR3 protein is CASSQDARSEAFF. CDR3 DNA: TGCGCCAGCAGCCAAGACGCACGGAGTGAAGCTTTCTTT. The V call is TRBV4-3, the J call TRBJ1-1, with D hard to call. V lost 0 bases and J lost 7, with 9 bases in between. The germline CDR1 and CDR2 sequences are LGHNA and YSLEER. The CDR3 is 13 amino acids.

This sequence joins TRBV25-1 and TRBJ1-4; 8 bases match TRBD1. Trimming took 3 bases from V and 6 from J; bases not matched to a gene: 6. The CDR3 covers 15 residues. In germline, CDR1 is MGHDK, CDR2 SYGVNS. The CDR3 region is CASSDYAGGHEKLFF. The CDR3 DNA follows: TGTGCCAGCAGTGATTACGCAGGGGGCCATGAAAAACTGTTTTTT.

The chain is built from TRBV27 and TRBJ2-7; 9 nucleotides line up with TRBD1. Germline V gene data show CDR1 as MNHEY and CDR2 as SMNVEV (reference sequence). V dropped 5 bases and J dropped 5; count of bases not matched to a gene: 10. The CDR3 runs to 15 residues. CDR3 in DNA: TGTGCCAGCAGTCCCCGAGCCGGGACAGGGCACGAGCAGTACTTC. Residues: CASSPRAGTGHEQYF.

The CDR3 DNA reads as TGTGCCAGCAGTTTAGGGGGGGGAGGAGCAGATACGCAGTATTTT. Translated, it gives CASSLGGGGADTQYF. V gene TRBV28 combines with J gene TRBJ2-3; the match to TRBD2 covers 7 bases. The germline V gene has CDR1 MDHEN and CDR2 SYDVKM. V trimming: 2 bases; J trimming: 4 bases; junction bases outside the gene matches: 6. This CDR3 contains 15 residues.

The chain has TRBV30 and TRBJ1-6, with TRBD1 as a possible D gene (6 bases). Trimming pared 2 bases from V and 10 bases from J, leaving 6 bases between. CDR1 GTSNPN and CDR2 SVGIG come from the germline V gene (reference sequence). CDR3 length: 11 amino acids. CDR3 sequence reads: CAWSQGSPLHF. The CDR3 nucleotides are TGTGCCTGGAGTCAGGGGTCACCCCTCCACTTT.

The V call is TRBV6-1, the J call TRBJ1-2; D not resolved. The CDR3 spans 15 residues. V shed 0 bases and J shed 4 bases, with 12 bases lying between them. Per the germline V gene, CDR1 is MNHNS and CDR2 is SASEGT. In DNA, the CDR3 is TGTGCCAGCAGTGAAGCTGGCGGACTGCGCTATGGCTACACCTTC. Translating it yields CASSEAGGLRYGYTF.

The V gene is TRBV7-3, the J gene TRBJ2-1, with TRBD2 matching 7 bases. Germline lookup yields CDR1 SGHTA and CDR2 FQGTGA. After removal of 5 bases from V and 4 bases from J, the junction contained 11 bases not matched to a gene. The length of the CDR3 is 16 residues. This CDR3 reads CASSPMTSIRYNEQFF. CDR3 DNA sequence: TGTGCCAGCAGCCCAATGACTAGCATCCGATACAATGAGCAGTTCTTC.

The rearrangement joins TRBV19 to TRBJ1-5; 7 bases fit TRBD1. This CDR3 region has 14 residues. In germline, CDR1 is LNHDA, CDR2 SQIVND (reference sequence). V shed 5 bases and J 6 bases; nucleotides not matched to a gene: 7. CDR3 region: CASSDRQGSQPQHF. CDR3 nucleotides: TGTGCCAGTAGTGATAGACAGGGAAGTCAGCCCCAGCATTTT.

The rearrangement links TRBV2 to TRBJ1-1; D not resolved. With 5 bases removed from V and 1 base from J, the gap between germline ends came to 5 bases. The CDR3 has 12 residues. Germline V lookup: CDR1 SNHLY, CDR2 FYNNEI. CDR3 residues: CASSSGNTEAFF. DNA of the CDR3: TGTGCCAGCAGTTCAGGGAACACTGAAGCTTTCTTT.

The J gene is TRBJ1-1, the V gene TRBV7-3; D gene unclear. Germline CDR1 reads SGHTA; CDR2 reads FQGTGA. This CDR3 comprises 14 residues. Trimming took off 3 bases at V and 0 bases at J, with 8 bases between the two ends. The CDR3 protein is CASSFVRLNTEAFF. CDR3 in DNA: TGTGCCAGCAGCTTCGTCCGGTTGAACACTGAAGCTTTCTTT.